This is a list of T cell receptor beta chains from one sample in a study of blood T cell repertoires in COVID-19. Sequenced by immunoSEQ multiplex PCR; TCRdb stores in-frame clones only, minus some. The table has over 200,000 clones, about 85% seen once. Material for sequencing was PBMCs or T cells enriched from blood (not recorded which). The receptor source for this set is a man aged 25-45 years who had recovered from COVID-19. Both conserved end residues are part of each CDR3. A D gene is named only where the DNA matches it firmly. Only part of the rows carry a size: once, few, many, or a class if the clone is expanded.

CDR3 protein | CDR3 DNA | V gene | D gene | clone size | CDR3 length | J gene
CAWSAIRTGTEAFF | TGTGCCTGGAGTGCTATTCGGACAGGCACTGAAGCTTTCTTT | TRBV30 | TRBD1 | - | 14 | TRBJ1-1
CALTTGTGNTIYF | TGTGCCTTAACCACGGGGACTGGAAACACCATATATTTT | TRBV30 | - | - | 13 | TRBJ1-3
CATSDMRQGNEQFF | TGTGCCACCAGTGATATGAGACAGGGGAATGAGCAGTTCTTC | TRBV24-1 | TRBD1 | once | 14 | TRBJ2-1
CASSLPRYFIYGYTF | TGTGCCAGCAGCTTACCACGGTATTTTATCTATGGCTACACCTTC | TRBV7-3 | - | - | 15 | TRBJ1-2
CASSYSSGGATGELFF | TGTGCCAGCAGTTACTCAAGCGGGGGGGCAACCGGGGAGCTGTTTTTT | TRBV6-5 | TRBD2 | - | 16 | TRBJ2-2
CASSVVATTYNEQFF | TGTGCCAGCAGCGTAGTAGCGACAACCTACAATGAGCAGTTCTTC | TRBV9 | - | - | 15 | TRBJ2-1
CASSLRAAGELFF | TGTGCCAGCAGCTTGCGGGCGGCCGGGGAGCTGTTTTTT | TRBV11-2 | - | - | 13 | TRBJ2-2
CASSPRASGSGTDTQYF | TGTGCCAGCAGCCCAAGGGCTAGCGGGAGTGGCACAGATACGCAGTATTTT | TRBV7-9 | TRBD2 | - | 17 | TRBJ2-3
CASSLTLAGVGEQFF | TGCGCCAGCAGCTTGACACTAGCGGGAGTAGGTGAGCAGTTCTTC | TRBV5-1 | TRBD2 | - | 15 | TRBJ2-1
CASSQDSMLVGRRNTGELFF | TGCGCCAGCAGCCAAGATAGCATGTTGGTGGGGCGGAGAAACACCGGGGAGCTGTTTTTT | TRBV4-1 | - | - | 20 | TRBJ2-2
CASSQVGRGSDRETQYF | TGTGCCAGCAGCCAAGTGGGTCGAGGTAGTGATCGAGAGACCCAGTACTTC | TRBV3-1/TRBV3-2 | - | - | 17 | TRBJ2-5
CASSQDRETGGYEQYF | TGCGCCAGCAGCCAAGATCGGGAGACAGGGGGTTACGAGCAGTACTTC | TRBV4-1 | TRBD1 | - | 16 | TRBJ2-7
CASSLATRGYTF | TGTGCCAGCAGTTTAGCCACCAGGGGCTACACCTTC | TRBV12-3/TRBV12-4 | - | - | 12 | TRBJ1-2
CASSLYTGQAFF | TGTGCCAGCAGCTTGTACACAGGGCAAGCTTTCTTT | TRBV5-4 | - | once | 12 | TRBJ1-1
CASSDRDRGNSPLHF | TGTGCCAGCAGTGATCGGGACAGGGGTAATTCACCCCTCCACTTT | TRBV2 | TRBD1 | - | 15 | TRBJ1-6
CASSSLPGGDYNEQFF | TGTGCCAGCAGCTCCTTACCGGGAGGGGACTACAATGAGCAGTTCTTC | TRBV7-2 | TRBD2 | - | 16 | TRBJ2-1
CASNGTDHNQPQHF | TGTGCCAGCAATGGGACAGATCACAATCAGCCCCAGCATTTT | TRBV5-6 | TRBD1 | - | 14 | TRBJ1-5
CSVISGVDEQYF | TGCAGTGTGATCTCGGGGGTAGACGAGCAGTACTTC | TRBV29-1 | - | - | 12 | TRBJ2-7
CASSFTGARGYTF | TGTGCCAGCAGTTTTACAGGGGCGCGTGGCTACACCTTC | TRBV12-3/TRBV12-4 | TRBD1 | - | 13 | TRBJ1-2
CASSLYQGMNYGYTF | TGCGCCAGCAGCTTGTACCAGGGGATGAACTATGGCTACACCTTC | TRBV5-1 | - | - | 15 | TRBJ1-2
CSVSRQGVNEQYF | TGCAGCGTTTCCCGACAGGGAGTCAACGAGCAGTACTTC | TRBV29-1 | TRBD1 | - | 13 | TRBJ2-7
CAISSGQSIGEKLFF | TGTGCCATCAGCTCGGGACAGTCGATAGGTGAAAAACTGTTTTTT | TRBV10-3 | TRBD1 | - | 15 | TRBJ1-4
CASSIRGTARRTNEKLFF | TGTGCCAGTAGTATAAGGGGTACTGCCCGGCGAACTAATGAAAAACTGTTTTTT | TRBV19 | - | - | 18 | TRBJ1-4
CASSLGGRSGEKLFF | TGTGCCAGCAGTTTAGGGGGGAGGAGCGGCGAAAAACTGTTTTTT | TRBV28 | - | - | 15 | TRBJ1-4
CASRADRGETQYF | TGTGCCAGCAGGGCTGACAGGGGTGAGACCCAGTACTTC | TRBV2 | TRBD1 | - | 13 | TRBJ2-5
CASSLSQGGGQPQHF | TGTGCCAGCAGTTTATCCCAGGGAGGTGGTCAGCCCCAGCATTTT | TRBV27 | - | - | 15 | TRBJ1-5
CASSPPSGDSGGELFF | TGTGCCAGCTCACCCCCTAGCGGGGATTCCGGCGGGGAGCTGTTTTTT | TRBV18 | TRBD2 | - | 16 | TRBJ2-2
CASSQNHGNREPYEQYF | TGCGCCAGCAGCCAAAACCACGGGAACAGGGAGCCCTACGAGCAGTACTTC | TRBV4-3 | - | - | 17 | TRBJ2-7
CASSETGRAYEQYF | TGCGCCAGCAGTGAAACAGGGAGAGCCTACGAGCAGTACTTC | TRBV10-1 | - | - | 14 | TRBJ2-7
CASSIQGPPNSPLHF | TGCGCCAGCAGCATACAGGGGCCCCCCAATTCACCCCTCCACTTT | TRBV5-1 | TRBD1 | - | 15 | TRBJ1-6
CAIRFDLAGELFF | TGTGCCATCAGGTTTGACTTAGCCGGGGAGCTGTTTTTT | TRBV10-3 | - | - | 13 | TRBJ2-2
CASSSGDRVSRGYTF | TGTGCCAGCAGTTCTGGGGACAGGGTGTCGCGAGGCTACACCTTC | TRBV27 | TRBD1 | - | 15 | TRBJ1-2
CASSGRETQYF | TGTGCCAGTAGCGGGAGAGAGACCCAGTACTTC | TRBV7-3 | TRBD2 | - | 11 | TRBJ2-5
CAISLTGNTGELFF | TGTGCCATCAGCCTGACCGGGAATACCGGGGAGCTGTTTTTT | TRBV10-3 | - | - | 14 | TRBJ2-2
CASSYSNSGREQYF | TGTGCCAGCAGTTACTCCAATTCAGGGCGGGAGCAGTACTTC | TRBV6-5 | - | - | 14 | TRBJ2-7